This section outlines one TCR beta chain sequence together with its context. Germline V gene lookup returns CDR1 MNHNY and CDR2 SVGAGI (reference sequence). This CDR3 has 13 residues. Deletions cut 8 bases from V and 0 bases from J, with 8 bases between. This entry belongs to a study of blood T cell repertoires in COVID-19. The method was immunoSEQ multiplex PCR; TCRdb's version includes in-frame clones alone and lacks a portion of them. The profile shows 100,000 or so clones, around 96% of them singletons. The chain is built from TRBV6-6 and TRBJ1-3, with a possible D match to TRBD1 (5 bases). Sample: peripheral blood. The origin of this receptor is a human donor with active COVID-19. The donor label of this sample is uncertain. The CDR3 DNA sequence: TGTGCCAGCCAGGGTAACTCTGGAAACACCATATATTTT. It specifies CASQGNSGNTIYF.